Listed below are T cell receptor beta chains from one sample, sequenced in a study of blood T cell repertoires in COVID-19. The method was immunoSEQ multiplex PCR; TCRdb's version includes in-frame clones alone and lacks a portion of them. The profile covers over 200,000 clones, with about 89% appearing a single time and about 9.2% taken by the ten largest. Sequences were obtained from peripheral blood. All receptors derive from a man in his forties who had recovered from COVID-19. Each CDR3 is given without its conserved first and last residue. The D gene is left open where the match is weak.

d_call j_call v_call cdr3_aa
TRBD1 TRBJ1-5 TRBV12-5 ASGLVRGQGTQPQH
TRBD1 TRBJ2-7 TRBV5-1 ASSPGQGTKEQY
TRBD2 TRBJ2-1 TRBV7-6 ASSPSGNNEQF
- TRBJ2-7 TRBV9 ASSDRVGAYEQY
- TRBJ1-1 TRBV5-1 ASSFQGSNTEAF
TRBD2 TRBJ2-5 TRBV6-5 ASSYSLAGAQETQY
TRBD2 TRBJ2-2 TRBV10-3 AISESWRGGLAGELF
TRBD1 TRBJ2-1 TRBV7-8 ASSYLGQVSYNEQF
- TRBJ1-4 TRBV2 ASSGGRVGEKLF
TRBD1 TRBJ1-2 TRBV7-8 ASSTGTGTIYGYT
TRBD1 TRBJ2-6 TRBV18 ASSPPQGVSSGANVLT
- TRBJ2-7 TRBV9 ASSVGAAGEQY
- TRBJ1-3 TRBV11-2 ASSPSLWGGVENTIY
- TRBJ2-7 TRBV4-2 ASSQDTGDEQY
- TRBJ2-3 TRBV7-9 ASSPSPNTDTQY
TRBD1 TRBJ1-1 TRBV28 ASSTHHHRGQGLPTPEAF
- TRBJ1-1 TRBV6-5 ASSRIGHEAF
- TRBJ1-6 TRBV10-3 AITLGGSNSPLH
TRBD1 TRBJ2-1 TRBV11-3 ASSLEGTASEQF
TRBD1 TRBJ1-2 TRBV27 ASSPYATGGGIYGYT
TRBD1 TRBJ1-2 TRBV5-4 ASSIGTGKGYT
TRBD2 TRBJ2-1 TRBV6-5 ASRRGSYNEQF
TRBD1 TRBJ2-6 TRBV28 ASSSRDRALSGANVLT
- TRBJ2-3 TRBV12-3/TRBV12-4 ASSGLGSNTQY
- TRBJ1-5 TRBV7-9 ASSFGTGRVSNQPQH
- TRBJ2-6 TRBV6-5 ASSSPLFSGANVLT
- TRBJ2-2 TRBV24-1 ATRKGYGGNTGELF
- TRBJ2-7 TRBV6-5 ASSKRRDPCF
TRBD1 TRBJ2-3 TRBV5-6 ASSSRDRGYTDTQY
TRBD1 TRBJ2-7 TRBV5-1 ASSVYRGPLPYEQY
TRBD2 TRBJ2-7 TRBV7-9 ASSHDRGDEQY
- TRBJ2-3 TRBV6-1 ASSEAGASTDTQY
- TRBJ2-2 TRBV10-3 AIRSSTSNTGELF
TRBD1 TRBJ2-2 TRBV5-1 ASSPFRQGAGDTGELF
TRBD1 TRBJ2-1 TRBV5-5 ASSWSMDRARVEQF
- TRBJ2-5 TRBV21-1 ASSKTGTGFFETQY
TRBD1 TRBJ2-3 TRBV6-5 ASRITSTGADTQY
- TRBJ1-2 TRBV19 ASTDGQGTYGYT
TRBD2 TRBJ2-3 TRBV9 ASSVAQRERRTDTQY
- TRBJ2-7 TRBV11-2 ASSSLGGVGEQY
TRBD1 TRBJ2-7 TRBV5-1 ASSLGQGLGEQY
TRBD2 TRBJ2-3 TRBV9 ASSVVAGGPTDTQY
- TRBJ1-2 TRBV2 ASSERGNGYT
- TRBJ1-2 TRBV6-5 ASRLSGDNYGYT
- TRBJ1-2 TRBV5-6 ASSLLQGMGGYT
- TRBJ1-4 TRBV5-1 ASSPTNEKLF
TRBD1 TRBJ1-1 TRBV15 ATSRDRAGGEAF
TRBD1 TRBJ2-5 TRBV5-4 ASSRGTVETQY
TRBD1 TRBJ1-1 TRBV5-4 ASSLEGQMIEAF
TRBD2 TRBJ2-4 TRBV5-8 ASSFPAGVPFDKNIQY
TRBD2 TRBJ2-3 TRBV4-3 ASSQGASGSSDTQY
TRBD2 TRBJ2-7 TRBV7-8 ASSVSGRQGVEQY
- TRBJ2-1 TRBV7-2 ASSLGTGLSYNEQF
- TRBJ2-7 TRBV5-4 ASSHEGGTYEQY